Detailed here is one T cell receptor (beta chain). The antigen is undetermined. One end of the junction is discordant with germline, which a read error may explain. TCRdb used MiXCR to reprocess the multiplex PCR reads, holding one entry per CDR3 protein. The table includes about 89,000 distinct CDR3 sequences, roughly 28% detected once. This entry belongs to a study of breast tumors, draining lymph nodes, adjacent tissues. The length of the CDR3 is 14 residues. Overall study findings and caveats: Compared with basal-like, luminal-like tumors shared significantly more repertoire with nontumor tissue. Tumor TCR diversity was below lymph nodes but above nontumor tissue. Data only fit, rather than demonstrated, lymph node origin of most tumor T cells.

Axillary draining lymph nodes of breast cancer patients supplied the node samples. The specimen was axillary lymph node tissue. The chain recombines TRBV12-3 or TRBV12-4 with TRBJ2-3, with D unclear. The receptor comes from a female donor with breast cancer. Some clones in this sample may be carry-over from other donors' samples. In DNA, the CDR3 is TGTGTCAGCAGTTCACGACGTGTGCCAGATACGCAGTATTTT. The encoded protein is CVSSSRRVPDTQYF.